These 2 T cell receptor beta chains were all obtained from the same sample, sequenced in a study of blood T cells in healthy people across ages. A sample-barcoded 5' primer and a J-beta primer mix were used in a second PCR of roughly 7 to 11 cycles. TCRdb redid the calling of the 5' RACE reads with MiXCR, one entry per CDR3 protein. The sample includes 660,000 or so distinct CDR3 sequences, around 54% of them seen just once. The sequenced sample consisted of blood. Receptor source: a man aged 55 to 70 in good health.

The CDR3 sequence is CASSLSLDGNTIYF. The CDR3 nucleotides read TGTGCCAGCAGTCTCAGTCTTGACGGAAACACCATATATTTT. The rearrangement links TRBV6-6 to TRBJ1-3; no clear D gene. V lost 5 bases, J lost 4 bases, and 12 bases lay in between. The length of the CDR3 is 14 residues. CDR1 MNHNY and CDR2 SVGAGI come from the germline V gene (reference sequence).

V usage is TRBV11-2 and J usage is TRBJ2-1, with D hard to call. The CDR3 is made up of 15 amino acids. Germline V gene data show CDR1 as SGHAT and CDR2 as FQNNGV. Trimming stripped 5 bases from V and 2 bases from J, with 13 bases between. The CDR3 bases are TGTGCCAGCAGCCCGCTTATCGGGCCCTACAATGAGCAGTTCTTC. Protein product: CASSPLIGPYNEQFF.